The rows below give T cell receptor beta chains drawn from one sample of a study of Ad26.COV2.S vaccination and SARS-CoV-2 variants. Using immunoSEQ multiplex PCR, the repertoire was profiled, and TCRdb retains in-frame clones only, with some absent. Counted here are roughly 680,000 clones, 70% to 90% occurring once; the ten biggest clones make up approximately 1.5%. This sample comprised peripheral blood, obtained in a trial of Ad26.COV2.S vaccine versus placebo. All receptors derive from a person between 18 and 65 years old who received the Ad26.COV2.S COVID-19 vaccine or a placebo. Both conserved end residues are part of each CDR3. A D gene is named only where the DNA matches it firmly. For some rows the clone size is stated as once, few or many, or as a class when expanded; others skip it.

clone_size d_call j_call v_call cdr3_nt cdr3_aa
- TRBD2 TRBJ2-3 TRBV10-3 TGTGCCATCAGTGAAAGGGCTAGCGGGGGGGTAGATACGCAGTATTTT CAISERASGGVDTQYF
- - TRBJ1-1 TRBV7-9 TGTGCCAGCAGCTTAGATGGGGTACAGCGTGAAGCTTTCTTT CASSLDGVQREAFF
- TRBD2 TRBJ2-3 TRBV30 TGTGCCGGTGGAGCTCTGCGGACTAGCGGAAGCACAGATACGCAGTATTTT CAGGALRTSGSTDTQYF
few - TRBJ1-5 TRBV19 TGTGCCAGTGGGACATCGCGCAATCAGCCCCAGCATTTT CASGTSRNQPQHF
- - TRBJ1-1 TRBV7-8 TGTGCCAGCAGCTTTAATGGGGGCACTGAAGCTTTCTTT CASSFNGGTEAFF
- TRBD2 TRBJ2-7 TRBV5-6 TGTGCCAGCAGCTTGGCCGGGGGGTCCGCCTACGAGCAGTACTTC CASSLAGGSAYEQYF
- - TRBJ2-3 TRBV4-3 TGCGCCAGCAGCCCGCTGGGGATCACAGATACGCAGTATTTT CASSPLGITDTQYF
- - TRBJ1-1 TRBV6-5 TGTGCCAGCAGGCTAGCTTCCGGGGCAAACACTGAAGCTTTCTTT CASRLASGANTEAFF
- - TRBJ1-2 TRBV4-1 TGCGCCAGCAGCTCCCGGCAGGGCAGCTATGGCTACACCTTC CASSSRQGSYGYTF
- - TRBJ2-1 TRBV7-8 TGTGCCAGCAGCCCCACCCAAAATGAGCAGTTCTTC CASSPTQNEQFF
once TRBD1 TRBJ1-2 TRBV19 TGTGCCAGTAGTATTACGGACAGGGCCTATGGCTACACCTTC CASSITDRAYGYTF